The source of this T cell receptor (beta chain) is a study of cytomegalovirus exposure and HLA in healthy donors. With 60 Vbeta and 13 Jbeta primers, the PCR was carried out. The table came from immunoSEQ multiplex PCR; TCRdb's copy has only in-frame clones and leaves some out. The data show 150,000 to 180,000 clones, about 85% seen once. Study-wide findings and caveats: The study recorded 164 TCR beta chains that were cytomegalovirus-associated.

This clone occurred once. Its specificity is unknown. Trimming shortened V by 5 bases and J by 0 bases, and 14 bases separated the two germline ends. Germline CDR1 SGHVS, CDR2 FNYEAQ. CDR3 size: 16 residues. The chain recombines TRBV7-6 with TRBJ1-3, with D possibly TRBD1 on 5 matching bases. Sequencing was carried out using PBMCs. The clonotype comes from a man aged 30-40 years in good health and CMV-seropositive. Here the CDR3 reads CASSPRQRFSGNTIYF. In DNA form, the CDR3 reads TGTGCCAGCAGCCCCAGACAGAGATTCTCTGGAAACACCATATATTTT.